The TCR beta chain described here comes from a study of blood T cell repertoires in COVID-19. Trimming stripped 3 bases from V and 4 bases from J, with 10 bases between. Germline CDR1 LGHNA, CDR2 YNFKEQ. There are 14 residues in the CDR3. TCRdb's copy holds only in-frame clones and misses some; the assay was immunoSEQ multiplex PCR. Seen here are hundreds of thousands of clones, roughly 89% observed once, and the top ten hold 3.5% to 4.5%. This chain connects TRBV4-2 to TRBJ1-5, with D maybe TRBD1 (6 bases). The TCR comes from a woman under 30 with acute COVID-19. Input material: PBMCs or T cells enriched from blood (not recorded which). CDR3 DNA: TGTGCCAGCAGCCAGGGGGCGCGGAATCAGCCCCAGCATTTT. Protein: CASSQGARNQPQHF.